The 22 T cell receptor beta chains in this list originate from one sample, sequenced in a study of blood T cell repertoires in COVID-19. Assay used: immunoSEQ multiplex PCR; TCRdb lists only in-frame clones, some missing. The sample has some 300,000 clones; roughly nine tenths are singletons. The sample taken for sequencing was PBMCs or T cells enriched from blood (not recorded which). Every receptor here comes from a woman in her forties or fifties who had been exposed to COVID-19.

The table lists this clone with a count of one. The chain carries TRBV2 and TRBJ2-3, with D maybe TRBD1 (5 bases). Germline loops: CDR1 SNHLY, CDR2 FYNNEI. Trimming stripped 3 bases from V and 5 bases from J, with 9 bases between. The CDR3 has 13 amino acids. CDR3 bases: TGTGCCAGCAGTGAGATAGGGGTAGATACGCAGTATTTT. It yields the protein CASSEIGVDTQYF. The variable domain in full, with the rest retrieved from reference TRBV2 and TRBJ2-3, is EPEVTQTPSHQVTQMGQEVILRCVPISNHLYFYWYRQILGQKVEFLVSFYNNEISEKSEIFDDQFSVERPDGSNFTLKIRSTKLEDSAMYFCASSEIGVDTQYFGPGTRLTVL.

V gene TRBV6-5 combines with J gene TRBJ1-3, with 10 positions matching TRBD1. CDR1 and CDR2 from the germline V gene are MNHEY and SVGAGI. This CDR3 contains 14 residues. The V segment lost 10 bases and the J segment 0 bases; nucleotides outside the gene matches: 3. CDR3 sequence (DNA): TGTGCCACCTGGACAGGGGGCTCTGGAAACACCATATATTTT. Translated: CATWTGGSGNTIYF.

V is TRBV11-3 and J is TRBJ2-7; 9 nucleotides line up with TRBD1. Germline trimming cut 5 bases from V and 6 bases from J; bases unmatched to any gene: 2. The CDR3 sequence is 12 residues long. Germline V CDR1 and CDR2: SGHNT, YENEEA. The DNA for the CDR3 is TGTGCCAGCAGCGAGACAGGGGGCGAGCAGTACTTC. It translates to CASSETGGEQYF. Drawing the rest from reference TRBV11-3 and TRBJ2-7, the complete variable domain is EAGVVQSPRYKIIEKKQPVAFWCNPISGHNTLYWYLQNLGQGPELLIRYENEEAVDDSQLPKDRFSAERLKGVDSTLKIQPAELGDSAVYLCASSETGGEQYFGPGTRLTVT.

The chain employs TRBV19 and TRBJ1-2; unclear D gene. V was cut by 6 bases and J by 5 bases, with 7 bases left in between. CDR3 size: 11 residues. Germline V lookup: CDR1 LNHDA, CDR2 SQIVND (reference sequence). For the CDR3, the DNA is TGTGCCAGTAGAGCCGTTTATGGCTACACCTTC. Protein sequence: CASRAVYGYTF.

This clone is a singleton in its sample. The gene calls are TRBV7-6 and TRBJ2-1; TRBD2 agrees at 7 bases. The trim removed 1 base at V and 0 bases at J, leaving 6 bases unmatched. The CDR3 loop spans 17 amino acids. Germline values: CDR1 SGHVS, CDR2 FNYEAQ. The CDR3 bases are TGTGCCAGCAGCTTAGTTAGCGGGCTGAGCTCCTACAATGAGCAGTTCTTC. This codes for CASSLVSGLSSYNEQFF.

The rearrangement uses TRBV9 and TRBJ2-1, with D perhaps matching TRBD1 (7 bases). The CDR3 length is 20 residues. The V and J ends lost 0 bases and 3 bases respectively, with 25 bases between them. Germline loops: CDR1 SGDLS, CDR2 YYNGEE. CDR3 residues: CASSVAPTGVRGGGYNEQFF. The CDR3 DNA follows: TGTGCCAGCAGCGTAGCCCCAACAGGGGTACGAGGGGGAGGCTACAATGAGCAGTTCTTC.

As DNA, the CDR3 is TGTGCCACCAGTGATCCCAGACAGGGGGCGTCCCATGAGCAGTTCTTC. Amino acids: CATSDPRQGASHEQFF. J is TRBJ2-1 and V is TRBV24-1, with 10 bases aligning to TRBD1. Germline V gives CDR1 KGHDR, CDR2 SFDVKD. The J segment lost 8 bases and the V segment lost 3 bases, leaving 9 bases of the junction unmatched. The CDR3 loop spans 16 amino acids.

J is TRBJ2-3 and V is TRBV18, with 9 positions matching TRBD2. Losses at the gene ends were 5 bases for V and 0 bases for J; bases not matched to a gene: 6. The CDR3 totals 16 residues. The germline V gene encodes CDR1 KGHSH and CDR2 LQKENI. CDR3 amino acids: CASSSTSGYSTDTQYF. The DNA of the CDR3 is TGTGCCAGCTCATCGACTAGCGGATATAGCACAGATACGCAGTATTTT. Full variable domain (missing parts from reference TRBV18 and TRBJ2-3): NAGVMQNPRHLVRRRGQEARLRCSPMKGHSHVYWYRQLPEEGLKFMVYLQKENIIDESGMPKERFSAEFPKEGPSILRIQQVVRGDSAAYFCASSSTSGYSTDTQYFGPGTRLTVL.

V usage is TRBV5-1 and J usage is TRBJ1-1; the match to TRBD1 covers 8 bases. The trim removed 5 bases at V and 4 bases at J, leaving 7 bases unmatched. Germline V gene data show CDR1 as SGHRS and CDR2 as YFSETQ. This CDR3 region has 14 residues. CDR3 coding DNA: TGCGCCAGCAGTTCAGGACAGGGCGGCACTGAAGCTTTCTTT. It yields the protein CASSSGQGGTEAFF.

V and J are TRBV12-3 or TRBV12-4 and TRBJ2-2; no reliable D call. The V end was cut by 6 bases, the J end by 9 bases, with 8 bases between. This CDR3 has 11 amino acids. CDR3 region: CASSHQWELFF. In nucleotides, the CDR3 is TGTGCCAGCAGCCATCAATGGGAGCTGTTTTTT.

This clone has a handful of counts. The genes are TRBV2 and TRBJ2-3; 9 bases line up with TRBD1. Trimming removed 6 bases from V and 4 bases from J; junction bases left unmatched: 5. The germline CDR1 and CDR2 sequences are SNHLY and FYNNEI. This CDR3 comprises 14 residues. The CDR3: CASRDRGSADTQYF. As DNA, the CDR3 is TGTGCCAGCAGAGACAGGGGGTCGGCAGATACGCAGTATTTT.

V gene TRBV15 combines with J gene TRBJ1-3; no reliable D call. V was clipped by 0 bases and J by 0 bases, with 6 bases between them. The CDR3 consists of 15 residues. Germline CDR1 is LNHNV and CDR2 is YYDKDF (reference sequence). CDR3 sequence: CATSRESSSGNTIYF. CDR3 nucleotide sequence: TGTGCCACCAGCAGAGAGAGTAGCTCTGGAAACACCATATATTTT.

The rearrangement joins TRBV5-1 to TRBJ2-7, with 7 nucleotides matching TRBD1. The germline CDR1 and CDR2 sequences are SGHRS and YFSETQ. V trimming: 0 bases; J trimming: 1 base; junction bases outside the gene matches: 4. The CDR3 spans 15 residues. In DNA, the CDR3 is TGCGCCAGCAGCTTGGATTGGACAGGATCCTACGAGCAGTACTTC. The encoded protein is CASSLDWTGSYEQYF.

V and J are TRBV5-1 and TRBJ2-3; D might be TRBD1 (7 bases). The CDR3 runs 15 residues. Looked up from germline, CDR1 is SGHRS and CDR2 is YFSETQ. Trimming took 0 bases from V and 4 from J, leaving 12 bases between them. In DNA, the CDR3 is TGCGCCAGCAGCTTGGATCCAGGGGGGTCAGATACGCAGTATTTT. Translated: CASSLDPGGSDTQYF. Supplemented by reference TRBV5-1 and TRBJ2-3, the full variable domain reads KAGVTQTPRYLIKTRGQQVTLSCSPISGHRSVSWYQQTPGQGLQFLFEYFSETQRNKGNFPGRFSGRQFSNSRSEMNVSTLELGDSALYLCASSLDPGGSDTQYFGPGTRLTVL.

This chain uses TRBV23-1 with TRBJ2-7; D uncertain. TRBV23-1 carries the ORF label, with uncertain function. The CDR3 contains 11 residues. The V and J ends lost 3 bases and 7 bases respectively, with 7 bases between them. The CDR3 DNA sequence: TGCGCCAGCAGTCACCCTCGGGAGCAGTACTTC. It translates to CASSHPREQYF.

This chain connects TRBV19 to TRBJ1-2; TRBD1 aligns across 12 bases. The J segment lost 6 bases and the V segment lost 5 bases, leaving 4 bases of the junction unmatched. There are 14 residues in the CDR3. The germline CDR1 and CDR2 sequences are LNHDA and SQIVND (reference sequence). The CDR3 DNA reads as TGTGCCAGTAGTTGGGGACAGGGGGCCGATGGCTACACCTTC. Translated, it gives CASSWGQGADGYTF.

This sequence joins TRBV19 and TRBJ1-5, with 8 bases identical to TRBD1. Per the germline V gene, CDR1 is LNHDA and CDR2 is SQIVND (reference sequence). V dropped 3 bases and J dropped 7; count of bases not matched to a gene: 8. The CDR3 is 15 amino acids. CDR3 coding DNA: TGTGCCAGTAGTATCGACGGACAGGGAGGACAGCCCCAGCATTTT. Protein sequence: CASSIDGQGGQPQHF.

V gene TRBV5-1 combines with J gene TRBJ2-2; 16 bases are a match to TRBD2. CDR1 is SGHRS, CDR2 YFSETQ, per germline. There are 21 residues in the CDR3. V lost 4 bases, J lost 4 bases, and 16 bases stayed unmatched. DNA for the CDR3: TGCGCCAGCAGCCGAACACCCACCGGGACTAGCGGGGGGGCGCGCACCGGGGAGCTGTTTTTT. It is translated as CASSRTPTGTSGGARTGELFF. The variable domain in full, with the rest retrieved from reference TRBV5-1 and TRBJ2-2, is KAGVTQTPRYLIKTRGQQVTLSCSPISGHRSVSWYQQTPGQGLQFLFEYFSETQRNKGNFPGRFSGRQFSNSRSEMNVSTLELGDSALYLCASSRTPTGTSGGARTGELFFGEGSRLTVL.

This CDR3 reads CASSYIGEETQYF. CDR3 nucleotides: TGTGCCAGCAGTTACATCGGGGAAGAGACCCAGTACTTC. This sequence joins TRBV6-2 or TRBV6-3 and TRBJ2-5, with D possibly being TRBD2 (5 bases). The length of the CDR3 is 13 residues. V was trimmed by 2 bases and J by 3 bases, leaving 7 bases between them. In germline, CDR1 is MNHEY, CDR2 SVGEGT.

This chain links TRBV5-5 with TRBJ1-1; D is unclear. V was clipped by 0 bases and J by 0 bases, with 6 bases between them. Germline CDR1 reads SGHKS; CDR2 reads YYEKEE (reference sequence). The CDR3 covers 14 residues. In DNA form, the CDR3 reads TGTGCCAGCAGCTTGGATGCAGTGAACACTGAAGCTTTCTTT. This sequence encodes CASSLDAVNTEAFF. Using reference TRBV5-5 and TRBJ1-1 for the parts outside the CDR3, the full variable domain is DAGVTQSPTHLIKTRGQQVTLRCSPISGHKSVSWYQQVLGQGPQFIFQYYEKEERGRGNFPDRFSARQFPNYSSELNVNALLLGDSALYLCASSLDAVNTEAFFGQGTRLTVV.

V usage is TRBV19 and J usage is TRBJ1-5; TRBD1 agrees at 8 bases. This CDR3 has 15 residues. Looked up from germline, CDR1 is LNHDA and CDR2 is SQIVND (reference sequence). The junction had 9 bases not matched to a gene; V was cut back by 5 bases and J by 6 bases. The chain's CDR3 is CASSSQGARSQPQHF. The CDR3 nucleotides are TGTGCCAGTAGTTCCCAGGGGGCTAGGAGTCAGCCCCAGCATTTT.

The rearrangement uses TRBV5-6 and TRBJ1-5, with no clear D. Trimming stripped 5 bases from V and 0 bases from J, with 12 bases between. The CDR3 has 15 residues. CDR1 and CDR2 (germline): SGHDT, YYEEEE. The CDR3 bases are TGTGCCAGCAGTCCGGGTCCCTATAGCAATCAGCCCCAGCATTTT. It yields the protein CASSPGPYSNQPQHF.